This is a list of T cell receptor beta chains from one sample in a study of control samples from healthy donors and cancer patients. Clones were read by immunoSEQ multiplex PCR, and TCRdb kept only the in-frame ones, dropping some. The sample has approximately 84,000 clones; around 91% are singletons. Sequencing was performed on blood. These receptors were collected from a young man in good health. The CDR3 runs from the conserved cysteine through the conserved F or W. D genes are given only for firm matches. Part of the rows lack a size; the others show once, few, many or a class for expanded clones.

size: once; D: .; J: TRBJ1-2; V: TRBV4-1; DNA: TGCGCCAGCAGCCAAGGAATTTTTGACGATGGCTACACCTTC; CDR3: CASSQGIFDDGYTF
size: .; D: TRBD1; J: TRBJ1-5; V: TRBV28; DNA: TGTGCCAGCAGTTTCGGACAGGGGGGACAGCCCCAGCATTTT; CDR3: CASSFGQGGQPQHF
size: .; D: TRBD1; J: TRBJ1-1; V: TRBV3-1/TRBV3-2; DNA: TGTGCCAGCAGCCAACCGGACAGGGGGACTGAAGCTTTCTTT; CDR3: CASSQPDRGTEAFF
size: .; D: .; J: TRBJ2-7; V: TRBV5-8; DNA: TGTGCCAGCAGCTCAGGGACAACACCCTACGAGCAGTACTTC; CDR3: CASSSGTTPYEQYF
size: .; D: .; J: TRBJ1-5; V: TRBV19; DNA: TGTGCCAGTAAAGCCAGTCGACGAAGCAATCAGCCCCAGCATTTT; CDR3: CASKASRRSNQPQHF
size: .; D: TRBD1; J: TRBJ1-2; V: TRBV19; DNA: TGTGCCAGTAGAGGGGGACAGGGGGCGACTGGGTATGGCTACACCTTC; CDR3: CASRGGQGATGYGYTF
size: .; D: TRBD1; J: TRBJ1-5; V: TRBV7-2; DNA: TGTGCCAGCAGCTTCCGGGGACAGGGCAAATATCCCCAGCATTTT; CDR3: CASSFRGQGKYPQHF
size: .; D: .; J: TRBJ1-2; V: TRBV24-1; DNA: TGTGCCACCAGTACCATGTCGTTCTATGGCTACACCTTC; CDR3: CATSTMSFYGYTF
size: .; D: TRBD1; J: TRBJ2-2; V: TRBV10-3; DNA: TGTGCCAGTACCGGGACAGGGGTGGCCGGGGAGCTGTTTTTT; CDR3: CASTGTGVAGELFF
size: .; D: .; J: TRBJ2-2; V: TRBV9; DNA: TGTGCCAGCAGCGTAGGGCGGGTACAGAACACCGGGGAGCTGTTTTTT; CDR3: CASSVGRVQNTGELFF
size: .; D: .; J: TRBJ1-1; V: TRBV5-1; DNA: TGCGCCAGCAGCTTGGATAGGGTAGGGATGAACACTGAAGCTTTCTTT; CDR3: CASSLDRVGMNTEAFF
size: .; D: .; J: TRBJ1-4; V: TRBV30; DNA: TGTGCCTGGAGTGGCCTGGCACTGCCGGAAGAAAAACTGTTTTTT; CDR3: CAWSGLALPEEKLFF
size: few; D: TRBD1; J: TRBJ1-1; V: TRBV2; DNA: TGTGCCAGCAGTGAAGCGCACAGGGGGAGGCTTAGGACTGAAGCTTTCTTT; CDR3: CASSEAHRGRLRTEAFF
size: .; D: .; J: TRBJ1-6; V: TRBV6-2/TRBV6-3; DNA: TGTGCCAGCAGTTACGGAGGCCTTTCACCCCTCCACTTT; CDR3: CASSYGGLSPLHF
size: few; D: .; J: TRBJ1-5; V: TRBV19; DNA: TGTGCCAGTAGCCCCCTTGGAGATCAGCCCCAGCATTTT; CDR3: CASSPLGDQPQHF
size: .; D: .; J: TRBJ1-1; V: TRBV29-1; DNA: TGCAGCGTAACGGACGGGAACACTGAAGCTTTCTTT; CDR3: CSVTDGNTEAFF
size: .; D: .; J: TRBJ2-7; V: TRBV6-5; DNA: TGTGCCACGACCCGGGACGGCTACGAGCAGTACTTC; CDR3: CATTRDGYEQYF
size: once; D: .; J: TRBJ2-7; V: TRBV5-4; DNA: TGTGCCAGCAGCTTTCAAGGGTCCTACGAGCAGTACTTC; CDR3: CASSFQGSYEQYF
size: .; D: .; J: TRBJ1-4; V: TRBV29-1; DNA: TGCAGCGTTGAAGTGGGGAAGGGCAGACTGTTTTTT; CDR3: CSVEVGKGRLFF
size: few; D: TRBD2; J: TRBJ2-7; V: TRBV4-1; DNA: TGCGCCAGCAGCCAAGAAGGGACTAGCGGGGGGGCCTACTACGAGCAGTACTTC; CDR3: CASSQEGTSGGAYYEQYF
size: .; D: TRBD2; J: TRBJ2-3; V: TRBV7-2; DNA: TGTGCCAGCAGCTTAGTAGGCGGGGCTAGCGGGAGTAGAGATACGCAGTATTTT; CDR3: CASSLVGGASGSRDTQYF
size: .; D: TRBD1; J: TRBJ1-2; V: TRBV19; DNA: TGTGCCAGTGGGGACAGGGGGCATCCGGGGTATGGCTACACCTTC; CDR3: CASGDRGHPGYGYTF
size: .; D: TRBD1; J: TRBJ1-4; V: TRBV4-2; DNA: TGTGCCAGCAGCCAAGGACAGGGGACTGAAAAACTGTTTTTT; CDR3: CASSQGQGTEKLFF
size: .; D: TRBD2; J: TRBJ2-4; V: TRBV14; DNA: TGTGCCAGCAGCCTGGGCGGGAGAGGGGCCAAAAACATTCAGTACTTC; CDR3: CASSLGGRGAKNIQYF
size: .; D: .; J: TRBJ2-3; V: TRBV24-1; DNA: TGTGCCACCAGTGATTACGGGACGGAGGGCACAGATACGCAGTATTTT; CDR3: CATSDYGTEGTDTQYF
size: .; D: TRBD2; J: TRBJ2-5; V: TRBV10-1; DNA: TGCGCCAGCAGCCGGGGAGGGGAGACCCAGTACTTC; CDR3: CASSRGGETQYF
size: .; D: TRBD1; J: TRBJ1-2; V: TRBV7-8; DNA: TGTGCCAGCAGCTTATACGGGAGACAGGGCCATAACTATGGCTACACCTTC; CDR3: CASSLYGRQGHNYGYTF
size: .; D: .; J: TRBJ2-7; V: TRBV10-3; DNA: TGTGTGCCGGAGGGGAAGACAGGGCGCGAGCAGTACTTC; CDR3: CVPEGKTGREQYF
size: .; D: TRBD2; J: TRBJ2-7; V: TRBV5-1; DNA: TGCGCCAGCAGCTTGGACTCTAGCGGGACCTACGAGCAGTACTTC; CDR3: CASSLDSSGTYEQYF
size: .; D: .; J: TRBJ2-1; V: TRBV9; DNA: TGTGCCAGCAGTCGTAGCGGCGCCTCAAGCTCCTACAATGAGCAGTTCTTC; CDR3: CASSRSGASSSYNEQFF
size: .; D: .; J: TRBJ2-6; V: TRBV2; DNA: TGTGCCAGCAGGGGCCAAGGCTCTGGGGCCAACGTCCTGACTTTC; CDR3: CASRGQGSGANVLTF
size: .; D: TRBD2; J: TRBJ2-2; V: TRBV9; DNA: TGTGCCAGCAGCGTAGGAGCGGGAGTCAGCACCGGGGAGCTGTTTTTT; CDR3: CASSVGAGVSTGELFF
size: once; D: TRBD2; J: TRBJ2-1; V: TRBV6-4; DNA: TGTGCCAGCTCATCGGGACTAGCGGACAATGAGCAGTTCTTC; CDR3: CASSSGLADNEQFF
size: .; D: .; J: TRBJ2-7; V: TRBV7-3; DNA: TGTGCCAGCAGCTTGTCCGACGGACCTCACTACGAGCAGTACTTC; CDR3: CASSLSDGPHYEQYF
size: few; D: .; J: TRBJ1-5; V: TRBV4-1; DNA: TGCGCCAGCAGCCAAGTCCCAGATTTCAGTCAGCCCCAGCATTTT; CDR3: CASSQVPDFSQPQHF
size: .; D: .; J: TRBJ1-5; V: TRBV28; DNA: TGTGCCAGCAGGGGAGAGGTTGTAGGCAATCAGCCCCAGCATTTT; CDR3: CASRGEVVGNQPQHF
size: once; D: .; J: TRBJ1-2; V: TRBV6-2/TRBV6-3; DNA: TGTGCCAGCAGCTATACAGAAAATGGCTACACCTTC; CDR3: CASSYTENGYTF
size: .; D: TRBD1; J: TRBJ2-2; V: TRBV2; DNA: TGTGCCAGCAGGGGGACAGGGGCGGACGCCGGGGAGCTGTTTTTT; CDR3: CASRGTGADAGELFF
size: .; D: .; J: TRBJ1-2; V: TRBV20-1; DNA: TGCAGTGCTAGTACGAGAGTCTCGAATGGCTACACCTTC; CDR3: CSASTRVSNGYTF
size: .; D: .; J: TRBJ2-7; V: TRBV7-2; DNA: TGTGCCAGCAGCTTAGGTCCAGGGAACTACGAGCAGTACTTC; CDR3: CASSLGPGNYEQYF
size: .; D: TRBD1; J: TRBJ1-5; V: TRBV6-2/TRBV6-3; DNA: TGTGCCAGCAGCGTCCGGGACAGCAACCTTAGCAATCAGCCCCAGCATTTT; CDR3: CASSVRDSNLSNQPQHF
size: .; D: TRBD2; J: TRBJ2-1; V: TRBV5-1; DNA: TGCGCCAGCAGCGCAGCGGGACTAGCGGTTTACAATGAGCAGTTCTTC; CDR3: CASSAAGLAVYNEQFF
size: .; D: .; J: TRBJ1-2; V: TRBV29-1; DNA: TGCAGCGTTGGACATAGCGATGGCTACACCTTC; CDR3: CSVGHSDGYTF
size: .; D: .; J: TRBJ2-2; V: TRBV10-3; DNA: TGTGCCATCACGACACAGATGAACACCGGGGAGCTGTTTTTT; CDR3: CAITTQMNTGELFF
size: .; D: TRBD1; J: TRBJ1-1; V: TRBV24-1; DNA: TGTGCCACCAGTGTACAGGGGACGAACACTGAAGCTTTCTTT; CDR3: CATSVQGTNTEAFF
size: .; D: .; J: TRBJ2-5; V: TRBV9; DNA: TGTGCCAGCAGCACAGGAACAGAAGAGACCCAGTACTTC; CDR3: CASSTGTEETQYF
size: .; D: .; J: TRBJ2-3; V: TRBV24-1; DNA: TGTGCCACCAGTGATTTGCGGCGGGGCGGCCGCCCCTCCACAGATACGCAGTATTTT; CDR3: CATSDLRRGGRPSTDTQYF
size: .; D: TRBD1; J: TRBJ2-1; V: TRBV29-1; DNA: TGCAGCGTTGATGTGGGACAGACCTACAATGAGCAGTTCTTC; CDR3: CSVDVGQTYNEQFF
size: .; D: TRBD1; J: TRBJ1-2; V: TRBV9; DNA: TGTGCCAGCAGCGTTGACAGGGGGCATGTTGTAGGTGGCTACACCTTC; CDR3: CASSVDRGHVVGGYTF
size: medium-sized; D: .; J: TRBJ2-1; V: TRBV24-1; DNA: TGTGCCACCAGTGACCGGAGGAGTGAGCAGTTCTTC; CDR3: CATSDRRSEQFF
size: .; D: .; J: TRBJ2-5; V: TRBV4-2; DNA: TGTGCCAGCAGCCAAGATGCCAGGGAAGAGACCCAGTACTTC; CDR3: CASSQDAREETQYF
size: .; D: .; J: TRBJ1-1; V: TRBV13; DNA: TGTGCCAGCAGCTTAGTGATTGTGGGGAAGACTGAAGCTTTCTTT; CDR3: CASSLVIVGKTEAFF
size: .; D: .; J: TRBJ2-1; V: TRBV5-1; DNA: TGCGCCAGCAGCCCAGGGCGGGCCAGCTCCTACAATGAGCAGTTCTTC; CDR3: CASSPGRASSYNEQFF
size: .; D: TRBD1; J: TRBJ1-1; V: TRBV14; DNA: TGTGCCAGCAGCCCCGGGACAGGCCTTGAAGCTTTCTTT; CDR3: CASSPGTGLEAFF
size: .; D: TRBD2; J: TRBJ2-7; V: TRBV28; DNA: TGTGCCAGCAGTTTATACCCTCACGGAACCTTTGTGGGAGGGAACGAGCAGTACTTC; CDR3: CASSLYPHGTFVGGNEQYF
size: once; D: .; J: TRBJ1-1; V: TRBV7-9; DNA: TGTGCCAGCAGCTTTCCCGGGGACACTGAAGCTTTCTTT; CDR3: CASSFPGDTEAFF
size: .; D: TRBD1; J: TRBJ1-5; V: TRBV9; DNA: TGTGCCAGCAGCATGGGACAGCTCAATCAGCCCCAGCATTTT; CDR3: CASSMGQLNQPQHF
size: .; D: .; J: TRBJ2-1; V: TRBV7-2; DNA: TGTGCCAGCAGCCCACAAACTAGCTCCTACAATGAGCAGTTCTTC; CDR3: CASSPQTSSYNEQFF
size: .; D: .; J: TRBJ2-5; V: TRBV19; DNA: TGTGCCAGTAGTATAGTGGGGGGACAGAAAGAGACCCAGTACTTC; CDR3: CASSIVGGQKETQYF